These 25 T cell receptor beta chains were sequenced from one sample in a study of blood T cell repertoires in COVID-19. Using immunoSEQ multiplex PCR, the repertoire was profiled, and TCRdb retains in-frame clones only, with some absent. The sample carries about 130,000 clones, around 73% recorded once. Material for sequencing was peripheral blood. The receptors were sampled from a man aged 55-75 years who had recovered from COVID-19.

This sequence joins TRBV27 and TRBJ2-7, with 10 nucleotides matching TRBD1. The germline gives CDR1 MNHEY, CDR2 SMNVEV (reference sequence). V trimming: 5 bases; J trimming: 4 bases; junction bases outside the gene matches: 8. The CDR3 has 15 amino acids. The chain's CDR3 is CASSVRQGAPYEQYF. The CDR3 DNA sequence: TGTGCCAGCAGTGTAAGACAGGGGGCCCCTTACGAGCAGTACTTC.

The V gene is TRBV5-5, the J gene TRBJ2-7, with TRBD1 identical over 9 bases. Losses at the gene ends were 3 bases for V and 6 bases for J; bases not matched to a gene: 7. From germline, CDR1 is SGHKS and CDR2 YYEKEE (reference sequence). This CDR3 spans 14 amino acids. For the CDR3, the DNA is TGTGCCAGCAGCTCCCGGGACAGGGCGGGCGAGCAGTACTTC. Translation: CASSSRDRAGEQYF.

V and J are TRBV28 and TRBJ2-3, with D possibly matching TRBD1 (5 bases). Germline lookup yields CDR1 MDHEN and CDR2 SYDVKM. The CDR3 loop spans 15 amino acids. The V and J ends lost 6 bases and 0 bases respectively, with 13 bases between them. The CDR3 coding sequence is TGTGCCAGCAGCTCCCAGGGCCTTAGCACAGATACGCAGTATTTT. Its protein is CASSSQGLSTDTQYF.

The chain is built from TRBV6-5 and TRBJ1-1, with TRBD1 identical over 7 bases. Germline V CDR1 and CDR2: MNHEY, SVGAGI. The CDR3 runs 12 residues. The J segment lost 5 bases and the V segment lost 7 bases, leaving 4 bases of the junction unmatched. CDR3 in DNA: TGTGCCAGCAATTTACAGGGGACTGAAGCTTTCTTT. Protein: CASNLQGTEAFF.

V and J are TRBV20-1 and TRBJ1-4; weak D call: TRBD1 (6 bases). Germline V CDR1 and CDR2: DFQATT, SNEGSKA (reference sequence). Trimming pared 3 bases from V and 12 bases from J, leaving 20 bases between. The length of the CDR3 is 14 residues. CDR3 residues: CSASNPKGVKELFF. CDR3 bases: TGCAGTGCTAGTAATCCGAAGGGGGTGAAGGAACTGTTTTTT.

This clone was seen only once. The chain has TRBV4-2 and TRBJ2-6; 8 bases match TRBD1. Per the germline V gene, CDR1 is LGHNA and CDR2 is YNFKEQ. V lost 3 bases, J lost 4 bases, and 2 bases stayed unmatched. The CDR3 loop spans 15 amino acids. CDR3: CASSQTGDGANVLTF. For the CDR3, the DNA is TGTGCCAGCAGCCAGACAGGGGACGGGGCCAACGTCCTGACTTTC.

This clone was seen only a few times. The chain links TRBV6-5 to TRBJ1-1; 7 bases align to TRBD1. The length of the CDR3 is 15 residues. Germline V lookup: CDR1 MNHEY, CDR2 SVGAGI. Germline trimming cut 6 bases from V and 0 bases from J; bases unmatched to any gene: 7. DNA of the CDR3: TGTGCCAGCAGCCGGACAGGAACCCTGAACACTGAAGCTTTCTTT. Its protein product is CASSRTGTLNTEAFF.

The chain joins TRBV30 to TRBJ1-2; the match to TRBD1 covers 10 bases. CDR3 length: 15 residues. CDR1 and CDR2 from the germline V gene are GTSNPN and SVGIG (reference sequence). With 7 bases clipped from V and 3 bases from J, the junction kept 11 bases outside the gene matches. The chain's CDR3 is CASPGDRGGYYGYTF. The CDR3 region has the DNA TGTGCCTCCCCTGGGGACAGGGGAGGCTACTATGGCTACACCTTC.

V gene TRBV6-5 combines with J gene TRBJ2-5; tentative D call: TRBD1 (7 bases). The germline V gene encodes CDR1 MNHEY and CDR2 SVGAGI. This CDR3 region has 13 residues. Trimming shortened V by 5 bases and J by 5 bases, and 12 bases separated the two germline ends. The CDR3 protein is CASSMTGRETQYF. CDR3 DNA sequence: TGTGCCAGCAGTATGACAGGGAGGGAGACCCAGTACTTC.

On this clone itself: In the same sample, other DNA sequences code for this CDR3. The J gene is TRBJ2-7, the V gene TRBV19; TRBD1 is a possible D gene (5 bases). Germline assignment: CDR1 LNHDA and CDR2 SQIVND (reference sequence). V lost 6 bases and J 6 bases, leaving 9 bases between the germline ends. The CDR3 has 11 amino acids. DNA of the CDR3: TGTGCCAGTAGCCAGGGCGGCGAGCAGTACTTC. It translates to CASSQGGEQYF.

Concerning this clone itself: Germline and junction disagree at one end, which may indicate a read error. The V and J genes are TRBV6-5 and TRBJ1-2, with TRBD1 matching 9 bases. The length of the CDR3 is 14 residues. Germline V gene sequence: CDR1 MNHEY, CDR2 SVGAGI. The CDR3: CASSYSQGALGYAF. CDR3 nucleotide sequence: TGTGCCAGCAGTTACTCACAGGGGGCGCTTGGCTACGCCTTC.

V is TRBV27 and J is TRBJ1-2; D is undetermined. Trimming pared 3 bases from V and 3 bases from J, leaving 11 bases between. The CDR3 length is 14 residues. The germline V gene encodes CDR1 MNHEY and CDR2 SMNVEV (reference sequence). DNA for the CDR3: TGTGCCAGCAGTTTTGGGCAGGACTACTATGGCTACACCTTC. Translated, it gives CASSFGQDYYGYTF.

This chain joins TRBV6-6 and TRBJ2-7, with no clear D. Germline CDR1 reads MNHNY; CDR2 reads SVGAGI (reference sequence). This CDR3 spans 12 amino acids. The V end was cut by 5 bases, the J end by 2 bases, with 7 bases between. In DNA, the CDR3 is TGTGCCAGCAGTCCTCAGGCCTACGAGCAGTACTTC. This codes for CASSPQAYEQYF.

The gene calls are TRBV24-1 and TRBJ2-1, with 8 positions matching TRBD1. Germline V gives CDR1 KGHDR, CDR2 SFDVKD. The CDR3 is 14 residues long. V lost 4 bases to trimming and J lost 8 bases; unmatched junction nucleotides: 6. CDR3 in amino acids: CATSDSGQGHEQFF. Written as DNA, the CDR3 is TGTGCCACCAGTGACTCCGGACAGGGCCATGAGCAGTTCTTC.

The chain recombines TRBV5-1 with TRBJ2-2; D may be TRBD1 (6 bases). The CDR3 loop spans 16 amino acids. V lost 0 bases and J 2 bases, leaving 11 bases between the germline ends. CDR1 is SGHRS, CDR2 YFSETQ, per germline. The CDR3 loop is CASSLDPGHNTGELFF. CDR3 bases: TGCGCCAGCAGCTTGGACCCGGGACATAACACCGGGGAGCTGTTTTTT.

CDR3: CASTYDGTSGGIHSYEQYF. CDR3 DNA sequence: TGTGCCAGCACCTACGACGGGACTAGCGGGGGTATCCACTCCTACGAGCAGTACTTC. The chain joins TRBV6-9 to TRBJ2-7; 14 nucleotides match TRBD2. This CDR3 region has 19 residues. CDR1 MNHGY and CDR2 SVAAGI come from the germline V gene. With 7 bases clipped from V and 0 bases from J, the junction kept 14 bases outside the gene matches.

J is TRBJ2-1 and V is TRBV6-2 or TRBV6-3; 13 bases are shared with TRBD2. V trimming: 4 bases; J trimming: 4 bases; junction bases outside the gene matches: 4. Germline V gene sequence: CDR1 MNHEY, CDR2 SVGEGT. This CDR3 has 16 residues. This chain's CDR3 is CASSSPGLAGYNEQFF. The DNA of the CDR3 is TGTGCCAGCAGTTCACCGGGACTAGCGGGGTACAATGAGCAGTTCTTC.

This clone was seen a few times. This chain joins TRBV6-2 or TRBV6-3 and TRBJ2-2, with 12 bases identical to TRBD2. The germline V gene has CDR1 MNHEY and CDR2 SVGEGT. Germline trimming cut 4 bases from V and 3 bases from J; bases unmatched to any gene: 3. The CDR3 runs 16 residues. The CDR3 DNA reads TGTGCCAGCAGTTGGACTAGCGGGACCTACACCGGGGAGCTGTTTTTT. It translates to CASSWTSGTYTGELFF.

The chain combines TRBV27 with TRBJ2-2; no reliable D call. Germline loops: CDR1 MNHEY, CDR2 SMNVEV (reference sequence). The V and J ends lost 6 bases and 1 base respectively, with 9 bases between them. The CDR3 extends over 14 amino acids. The CDR3 spells CASREQMNTGELFF. CDR3 bases: TGTGCCAGCAGGGAGCAGATGAACACCGGGGAGCTGTTTTTT.

The genes are TRBV13 and TRBJ2-2, with D perhaps matching TRBD2 (5 bases). The CDR3 length is 15 residues. Trimming shortened V by 7 bases and J by 5 bases, and 17 bases separated the two germline ends. Germline V gives CDR1 PRHDT, CDR2 FYEKMQ (reference sequence). The CDR3 sequence is CASTAGRGMTGELFF. The CDR3 nucleotides read TGTGCCAGCACCGCGGGCCGGGGAATGACCGGGGAGCTGTTTTTT.

The chain is built from TRBV24-1 and TRBJ2-5, with TRBD1 matching over 8 bases. Germline CDR1 and CDR2: KGHDR and SFDVKD. Germline trimming cut 6 bases from V and 3 bases from J; bases unmatched to any gene: 5. This CDR3 spans 14 amino acids. This chain's CDR3 is CATSPADREETQYF. In nucleotides, the CDR3 is TGTGCCACCAGTCCGGCGGACAGGGAAGAGACCCAGTACTTC.

This clone appeared a few times. The chain recombines TRBV2 with TRBJ2-4; possible D gene TRBD2, 7 bases. The CDR3 loop spans 16 amino acids. V was shortened by 3 bases and J by 0 bases, with 12 bases between the two germline ends. Germline values: CDR1 SNHLY, CDR2 FYNNEI. The DNA of the CDR3 is TGTGCCAGCAGTGACCGGGGGGCCGGAGCCAAAAACATTCAGTACTTC. Residues: CASSDRGAGAKNIQYF.

This clone was detected once. The J gene is TRBJ2-7, the V gene TRBV25-1, with 10 bases aligning to TRBD1. With 6 bases clipped from V and 2 bases from J, the junction kept 4 bases outside the gene matches. The CDR3 is made up of 14 amino acids. Germline V gene lookup returns CDR1 MGHDK and CDR2 SYGVNS. The CDR3 loop reads CASSRDRGTYEQYF. The CDR3 DNA reads TGTGCCAGCAGCCGGGACAGGGGTACCTACGAGCAGTACTTC.

V is TRBV14 and J is TRBJ1-6, with TRBD1 matching 9 bases. Germline loops: CDR1 SGHDN, CDR2 FVKESK. This CDR3 contains 14 residues. The J segment lost 13 bases and the V segment lost 4 bases, leaving 8 bases of the junction unmatched. The CDR3 DNA follows: TGTGCCAGCAGCCTCGGGACAGGGCAATTTCCCCTCCACTTT. It specifies CASSLGTGQFPLHF.

This chain connects TRBV7-8 to TRBJ1-2; 8 bases agree with TRBD1. The CDR3 length is 17 residues. V dropped 5 bases and J dropped 0; count of bases not matched to a gene: 11. Germline V gene sequence: CDR1 SGHVS, CDR2 FQNEAQ. The CDR3 sequence is CASSEAGTGPSNYGYTF. The DNA of the CDR3 is TGTGCCAGCAGCGAAGCCGGGACAGGACCCTCTAACTATGGCTACACCTTC. Supplemented by reference TRBV7-8 and TRBJ1-2, the full variable domain reads GAGVSQSPRYKVAKRGQDVALRCDPISGHVSLFWYQQALGQGPEFLTYFQNEAQLDKSGLPSDRFFAERPEGSVSTLKIQRTQQEDSAVYLCASSEAGTGPSNYGYTFGSGTRLTVV.